Each of the 23 T cell receptor beta chains below was sequenced from the same sample in a study of control samples from healthy donors and cancer patients. Sequenced by immunoSEQ multiplex PCR; TCRdb stores in-frame clones only, minus some. This sample has about 63,000 clones, with over 75% found just once. The sequenced sample consisted of blood. The receptor set was obtained from a man aged 35 to 55 in good health.

The chain has TRBV18 and TRBJ1-6, with 8 bases fitting TRBD1. Germline CDR1 and CDR2: KGHSH and LQKENI. V was clipped by 1 base and J by 8 bases; unmatched bases: 7. This CDR3 spans 16 amino acids. The CDR3 loop is CASSPLSGQADSPLHF. Here the CDR3 DNA reads TGTGCCAGCTCACCACTGTCGGGACAGGCTGATTCACCCCTCCACTTT.

Details on this clone: At the DNA level, this CDR3 is encoded by other sequences in the same sample as well. The chain combines TRBV4-1 with TRBJ1-1, with 9 bases lining up with TRBD1. The V gene end was trimmed by 3 bases and the J gene end by 1 base; junction bases not matched to a gene: 0. The germline gives CDR1 MGHRA, CDR2 YSYEKL. This CDR3 contains 14 residues. This CDR3 reads CASSQGQGNTEAFF. The CDR3 DNA reads TGCGCCAGCAGCCAGGGACAGGGGAACACTGAAGCTTTCTTT.

Only one count was recorded for this clone. V and J are TRBV30 and TRBJ2-3; 10 bases line up with TRBD2. Per germline, CDR1 GTSNPN and CDR2 SVGIG (reference sequence). Trimming cost V 3 bases and J 2 bases; bases outside gene matches: 5. This CDR3 is 15 amino acids long. The CDR3 region is CAWSRTSGFTDTQYF. CDR3 sequence (DNA): TGTGCCTGGAGCCGGACTAGCGGATTCACAGATACGCAGTATTTT.

This rearrangement joins TRBV5-6 to TRBJ2-7; D is undetermined. V gave up 5 bases and J gave up 7 bases, with 10 bases separating them. This CDR3 contains 11 residues. Germline V CDR1 and CDR2: SGHDT, YYEEEE. CDR3 sequence (DNA): TGTGCCAGCAGAAATCGAGTAGAGCAGTACTTC. This encodes CASRNRVEQYF.

V is TRBV7-8 and J is TRBJ1-1, with TRBD1 matching 9 bases. The CDR3 has 14 amino acids. Per the germline V gene, CDR1 is SGHVS and CDR2 is FQNEAQ. The J segment lost 6 bases and the V segment lost 2 bases, leaving 4 bases of the junction unmatched. This CDR3 reads CASSLRDRVAEAFF. The CDR3 DNA is TGTGCCAGCAGCTTACGGGACAGGGTCGCTGAAGCTTTCTTT.

The sample holds a few counts of this clone. This specimen includes other DNA sequences encoding the same CDR3. The V and J genes are TRBV5-1 and TRBJ1-1, with D tentatively TRBD1 (5 bases). V dropped 2 bases and J dropped 1 base, with 6 bases sitting between them. The germline CDR1 and CDR2 sequences are SGHRS and YFSETQ. The CDR3 length is 13 residues. The CDR3 bases are TGCGCCAGCAGCTTTACAGGGAACACTGAAGCTTTCTTT. Amino acid sequence: CASSFTGNTEAFF. Full variable domain (rest looked up from reference TRBV5-1 and TRBJ1-1): KAGVTQTPRYLIKTRGQQVTLSCSPISGHRSVSWYQQTPGQGLQFLFEYFSETQRNKGNFPGRFSGRQFSNSRSEMNVSTLELGDSALYLCASSFTGNTEAFFGQGTRLTVV.

The V call is TRBV3-1 (or the pseudogene TRBV3-2), the J call TRBJ2-5; a possible D gene is TRBD2 (6 bases). CDR1 is LGHDT, CDR2 YNNKEL, per germline (reference sequence). Trimming removed 2 bases from V and 12 bases from J, with 13 bases in between. This CDR3 region has 12 residues. In DNA form, the CDR3 reads TGTGCCAGCAGCCAAAACCGGGGGTTAAAGTACTTC. Its translation is CASSQNRGLKYF.

The rearrangement joins TRBV28 to TRBJ1-3; no definite D call. V gave up 5 bases and J gave up 0 bases, with 14 bases separating them. This CDR3 contains 16 residues. Germline V gives CDR1 MDHEN, CDR2 SYDVKM. The CDR3 protein is CASSITGPYSGNTIYF. As DNA, the CDR3 is TGTGCCAGCAGTATCACCGGGCCCTACTCTGGAAACACCATATATTTT.

The CDR3 sequence: CASRASYEQYF. In DNA, the CDR3 is TGCGCCAGCAGGGCCTCCTACGAGCAGTACTTC. The J gene is TRBJ2-7, the V gene TRBV10-1; D not certain. Deletions cut 6 bases from V and 0 bases from J, with 3 bases between. This CDR3 has 11 amino acids. In germline, CDR1 is WNHNN, CDR2 SYGVQD (reference sequence).

The rearrangement uses TRBV24-1 and TRBJ2-2; maybe TRBD1 (7 bases). Trimming shortened V by 11 bases and J by 2 bases, and 29 bases separated the two germline ends. This CDR3 is built from 19 residues. The germline V gene has CDR1 KGHDR and CDR2 SFDVKD. The CDR3 DNA is TGTGCCATCCCCTTTAGCGGCGTGTTGGAGGGGGCTAACACCGGGGAGCTGTTTTTT. It encodes CAIPFSGVLEGANTGELFF.

The sample holds one count of this clone. This chain uses TRBV19 with TRBJ1-2; the match to TRBD1 covers 7 bases. J lost 4 bases, V lost 5 bases, and 10 bases had no gene match. This CDR3 is 15 amino acids long. Germline lookup yields CDR1 LNHDA and CDR2 SQIVND (reference sequence). The CDR3 sequence: CASSSERQGSYGYTF. The CDR3 DNA sequence: TGTGCCAGTAGTTCAGAACGACAGGGAAGCTATGGCTACACCTTC.

The V call is TRBV13, the J call TRBJ2-7; TRBD1 aligns across 9 bases. The V segment lost 3 bases and the J segment 5 bases; nucleotides outside the gene matches: 8. This CDR3 has 15 amino acids. CDR1 is PRHDT, CDR2 FYEKMQ, per germline (reference sequence). The DNA of the CDR3 is TGTGCCAGCAGCTTCCTAGTGGGGGACAGGGACGAGCAGTACTTC. Protein sequence: CASSFLVGDRDEQYF. Full variable domain (rest looked up from reference TRBV13 and TRBJ2-7): AAGVIQSPRHLIKEKRETATLKCYPIPRHDTVYWYQQGPGQDPQFLISFYEKMQSDKGSIPDRFSAQQFSDYHSELNMSSLELGDSALYFCASSFLVGDRDEQYFGPGTRLTVT.

This sequence joins TRBV9 and TRBJ1-3; D is unclear. CDR1 and CDR2 (germline): SGDLS, YYNGEE. Trimming pared 0 bases from V and 0 bases from J, leaving 4 bases between. CDR3 length: 14 amino acids. CDR3 nucleotide sequence: TGTGCCAGCAGCGTAGTCCCCTCTGGAAACACCATATATTTT. It is translated as CASSVVPSGNTIYF.

The gene calls are TRBV18 and TRBJ1-3; 8 nucleotides line up with TRBD1. This CDR3 comprises 15 residues. The V and J ends lost 10 bases and 0 bases, in that order; junction bases with no gene match: 8. The germline V gene encodes CDR1 KGHSH and CDR2 LQKENI. CDR3 coding DNA: TGTGCCACCTACACCACAGGGGGCTCTGGAAACACCATATATTTT. Protein product: CATYTTGGSGNTIYF.

This chain links TRBV9 with TRBJ1-3; D may be TRBD1 (5 bases). With 0 bases removed from V and 8 bases from J, the gap between germline ends came to 21 bases. This CDR3 contains 17 residues. CDR1 is SGDLS and CDR2 is YYNGEE in the germline V gene. CDR3 in amino acids: CASSVGSRIQALDTIYF. The CDR3 nucleotides are TGTGCCAGCAGCGTAGGTAGCCGGATACAGGCCCTGGACACCATATATTTT.

The chain has TRBV6-2 or TRBV6-3 and TRBJ1-1; a possible D gene is TRBD1 (6 bases). Germline V gene data show CDR1 as MNHEY and CDR2 as SVGEGT. This CDR3 contains 13 residues. The germline V and J ends were trimmed by 6 bases and 1 base, with 9 bases remaining between them. This CDR3 is CASSRGQNTEAFF. Here the CDR3 DNA reads TGTGCCAGCAGCCGGGGACAGAACACTGAAGCTTTCTTT.

The chain uses TRBV6-6 and TRBJ2-5; 10 bases align to TRBD2. The germline CDR1 and CDR2 sequences are MNHNY and SVGAGI (reference sequence). The CDR3 runs to 17 residues. V was pared by 5 bases and J by 1 base, with 10 bases of the junction left unmatched. In nucleotides, the CDR3 is TGTGCCAGCAGTCCAAAACTAGCGGGGATCCGCCAAGAGACCCAGTACTTC. Its translation is CASSPKLAGIRQETQYF.

The chain has TRBV12-5 and TRBJ1-5; 7 bases line up with TRBD1. The V gene end was trimmed by 1 base and the J gene end by 7 bases; junction bases not matched to a gene: 4. This CDR3 spans 14 amino acids. Germline lookup yields CDR1 LGHNT and CDR2 FRNRAP. Here the CDR3 DNA reads TGTGCTAGTGGTTTGGGACAGGGCAGCCAGCCCCAGCATTTT. This gives the protein CASGLGQGSQPQHF.

In this sample, this clone turned up once. The chain joins TRBV7-6 to TRBJ2-7; 7 bases align to TRBD1. Germline V gene lookup returns CDR1 SGHVS and CDR2 FNYEAQ. CDR3 size: 13 residues. V shed 5 bases, J shed 3 bases, and the junction held 4 bases outside the gene matches. The CDR3 DNA sequence: TGTGCCAGCAGCCCGCGACAGGGCTACGAGCAGTACTTC. Translating it yields CASSPRQGYEQYF.

V and J are TRBV6-5 and TRBJ1-1; D gene ambiguous. Germline V lookup: CDR1 MNHEY, CDR2 SVGAGI. This CDR3 region has 11 residues. Trimming left V 2 bases short and J 8 bases short, with 6 bases between. The CDR3 reads CASSYAGEAFF. DNA of the CDR3: TGTGCCAGCAGTTACGCGGGGGAAGCTTTCTTT.

The chain links TRBV3-1 (or the pseudogene TRBV3-2) to TRBJ2-7; D tentatively reads TRBD1 or TRBD2 (5 bases each). CDR3 length: 14 amino acids. The germline V and J ends were trimmed by 0 bases and 4 bases, with 10 bases remaining between them. The germline V gene encodes CDR1 LGHDT and CDR2 YNNKEL (reference sequence). CDR3 sequence (DNA): TGTGCCAGCAGCCAAGATCAGGGACGTTACGAGCAGTACTTC. This gives the protein CASSQDQGRYEQYF.

The chain carries TRBV7-2 and TRBJ2-5; D possibly matches TRBD1 or TRBD2 (6 bases each). The CDR3 consists of 14 residues. The germline V gene has CDR1 SGHTA and CDR2 FQGNSA. V gave up 5 bases and J gave up 5 bases, with 15 bases separating them. DNA of the CDR3: TGTGCCAGCAGCCCGGGGGCGGGGTACGAGACCCAGTACTTC. Translated: CASSPGAGYETQYF.

The V gene is TRBV19, the J gene TRBJ2-1, with 12 bases lining up with TRBD2. Losses at the gene ends were 4 bases for V and 8 bases for J; bases not matched to a gene: 9. CDR3 length: 16 amino acids. CDR1 LNHDA and CDR2 SQIVND come from the germline V gene (reference sequence). The CDR3 protein is CASSKEGLAGVDEQFF. The CDR3 DNA reads TGTGCCAGTAGTAAAGAGGGACTAGCGGGTGTGGATGAGCAGTTCTTC.